At least ten counts were recorded for the clone carrying this T cell receptor (beta chain). The record originates from a study of T cells in Graves' hyperthyroidism and ophthalmopathy. Unmatched junction bases numbered 10, after V lost 5 bases and J lost 4 bases. The germline gives CDR1 SGHAT, CDR2 FQDESV (reference sequence). CDR3 length: 15 amino acids. Amplification of TCR beta CDR3 regions was performed using RNA transcripts as template. During a first-round RT-PCR of the TCR CDR3, the HTBI primer set was used. From the multiplex PCR reads, TCRdb called clonotypes with MiXCR, one entry per CDR3 protein. This table holds about 600,000 distinct CDR3 sequences, 13% to 15% found once.

Sequences were obtained from blood. The receptor was isolated from a woman between 18 and 29 years old with Graves' ophthalmopathy. The chain combines TRBV11-1 with TRBJ1-2; TRBD1 aligns across 7 bases. The CDR3, as DNA: TGTGCCAGCAGCCTGGCCGGGACAGACCCCTATGGCTACACCTTC. It encodes CASSLAGTDPYGYTF.